This TCR beta chain stems from a study of T cell changes during pregnancy in multiple sclerosis. Sequencing used immunoSEQ multiplex PCR; TCRdb keeps in-frame clones, though not all of them. The sample includes around 53,000 clones, over 80% of them seen just once. The ends were cut back, 6 bases at V and 0 bases at J, with 8 bases in the middle. Germline V CDR1 and CDR2: SNHLY, FYNNEI. There are 14 residues in the CDR3. The material sequenced was CD4+ T cells from peripheral blood mononuclear cells, taken after pregnancy. The gene calls are TRBV2 and TRBJ2-2; possible D gene TRBD2, 6 bases. The TCR sequence derives from a female donor with multiple sclerosis, enrolled in a pregnancy study. CDR3 sequence reads: CASRRTTNTGELFF. In DNA, the CDR3 is TGTGCCAGCAGGAGGACTACGAACACCGGGGAGCTGTTTTTT.